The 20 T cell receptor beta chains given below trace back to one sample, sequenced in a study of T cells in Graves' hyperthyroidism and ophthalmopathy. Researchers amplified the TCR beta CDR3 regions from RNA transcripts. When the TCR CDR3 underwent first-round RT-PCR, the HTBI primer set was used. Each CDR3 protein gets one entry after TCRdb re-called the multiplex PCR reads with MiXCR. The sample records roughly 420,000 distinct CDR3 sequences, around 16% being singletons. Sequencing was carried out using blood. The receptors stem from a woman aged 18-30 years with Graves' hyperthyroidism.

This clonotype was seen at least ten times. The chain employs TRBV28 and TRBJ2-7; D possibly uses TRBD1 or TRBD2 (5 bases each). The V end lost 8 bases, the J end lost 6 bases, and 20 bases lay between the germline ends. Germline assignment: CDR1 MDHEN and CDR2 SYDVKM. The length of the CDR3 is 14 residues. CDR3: CASLPGRARGEQYF. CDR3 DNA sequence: TGTGCCAGCCTCCCAGGCAGGGCCCGGGGCGAGCAGTACTTC.

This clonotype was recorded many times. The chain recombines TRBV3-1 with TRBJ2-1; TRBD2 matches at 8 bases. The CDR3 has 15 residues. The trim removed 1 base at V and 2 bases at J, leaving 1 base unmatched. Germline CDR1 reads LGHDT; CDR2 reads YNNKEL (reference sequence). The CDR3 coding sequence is TGTGCCAGCAGCCAAGCAGCGGGGGCCTACAATGAGCAGTTCTTC. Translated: CASSQAAGAYNEQFF.

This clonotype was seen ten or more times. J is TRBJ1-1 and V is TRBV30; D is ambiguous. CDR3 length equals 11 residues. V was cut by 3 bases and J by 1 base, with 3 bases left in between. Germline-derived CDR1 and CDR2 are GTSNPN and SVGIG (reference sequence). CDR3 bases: TGTGCCTGGAGGGGGAACACTGAAGCTTTCTTT. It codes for CAWRGNTEAFF. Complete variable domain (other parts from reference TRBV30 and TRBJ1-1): SQTIHQWPATLVQPVGSPLSLECTVEGTSNPNLYWYRQAAGRGLQLLFYSVGIGQISSEVPQNLSASRPQDRQFILSSKKLLLSDSGFYLCAWRGNTEAFFGQGTRLTVV.

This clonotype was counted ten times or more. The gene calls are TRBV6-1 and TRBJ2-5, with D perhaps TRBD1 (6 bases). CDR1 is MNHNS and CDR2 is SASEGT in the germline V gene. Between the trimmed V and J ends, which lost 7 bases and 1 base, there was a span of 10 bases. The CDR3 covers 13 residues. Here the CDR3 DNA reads TGTGCCAGCACCTGGACAGCCCAAGAGACCCAGTACTTC. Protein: CASTWTAQETQYF.

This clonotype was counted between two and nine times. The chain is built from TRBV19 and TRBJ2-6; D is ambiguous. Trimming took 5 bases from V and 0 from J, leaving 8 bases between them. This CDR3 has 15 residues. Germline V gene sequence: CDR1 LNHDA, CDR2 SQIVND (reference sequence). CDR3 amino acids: CASSQTHSGANVLTF. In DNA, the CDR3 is TGTGCCAGTAGTCAGACACACTCTGGGGCCAACGTCCTGACTTTC. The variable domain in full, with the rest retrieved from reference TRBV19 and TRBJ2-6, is DGGITQSPKYLFRKEGQNVTLSCEQNLNHDAMYWYRQDPGQGLRLIYYSQIVNDFQKGDIAEGYSVSREKKESFPLTVTSAQKNPTAFYLCASSQTHSGANVLTFGAGSRLTVL.

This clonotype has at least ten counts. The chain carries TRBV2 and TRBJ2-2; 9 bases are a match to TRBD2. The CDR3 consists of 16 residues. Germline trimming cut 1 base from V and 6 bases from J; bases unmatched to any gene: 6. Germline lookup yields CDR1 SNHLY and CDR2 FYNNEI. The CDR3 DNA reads TGTGCCAGCAGTGAAGAAGCTAGCGGGGTAGCCGGGGAGCTGTTTTTT. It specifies CASSEEASGVAGELFF.

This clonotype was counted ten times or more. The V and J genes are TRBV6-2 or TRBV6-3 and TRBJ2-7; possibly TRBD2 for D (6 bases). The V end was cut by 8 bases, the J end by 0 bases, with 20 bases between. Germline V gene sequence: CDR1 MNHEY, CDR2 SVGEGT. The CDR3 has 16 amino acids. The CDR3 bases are TGTGCCAGCGCCGGAACTAGCTCCCACAACTCCTACGAGCAGTACTTC. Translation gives CASAGTSSHNSYEQYF.

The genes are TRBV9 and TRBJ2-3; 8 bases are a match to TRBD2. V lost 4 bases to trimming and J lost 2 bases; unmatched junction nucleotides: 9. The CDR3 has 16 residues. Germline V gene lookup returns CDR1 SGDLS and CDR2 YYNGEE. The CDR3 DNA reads TGTGCCAGCAGCTCCTCCGGGGGGGGATACACAGATACGCAGTATTTT. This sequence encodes CASSSSGGGYTDTQYF.

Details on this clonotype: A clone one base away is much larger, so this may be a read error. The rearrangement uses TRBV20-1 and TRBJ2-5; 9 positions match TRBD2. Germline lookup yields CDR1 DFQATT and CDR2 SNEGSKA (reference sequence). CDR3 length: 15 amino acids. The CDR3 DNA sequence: TGCAGTGCTCGAAGACTAGCGGAGAACCAAGAGACCCAGTGCTTC. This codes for CSARRLAENQETQCF.

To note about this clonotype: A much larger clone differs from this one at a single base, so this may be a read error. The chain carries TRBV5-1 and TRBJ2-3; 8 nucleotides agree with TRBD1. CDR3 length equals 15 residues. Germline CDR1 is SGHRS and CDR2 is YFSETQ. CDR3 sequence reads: CTSSVDRGMTDTQYF. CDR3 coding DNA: TGCACCAGCAGCGTCGACAGGGGCATGACAGATACGCAGTATTTT. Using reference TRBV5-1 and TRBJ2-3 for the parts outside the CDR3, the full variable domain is KAGVTQTPRYLIKTRGQQVTLSCSPISGHRSVSWYQQTPGQGLQFLFEYFSETQRNKGNFPGRFSGRQFSNSRSEMNVSTLELGDSALYLCTSSVDRGMTDTQYFGPGTRLTVL.

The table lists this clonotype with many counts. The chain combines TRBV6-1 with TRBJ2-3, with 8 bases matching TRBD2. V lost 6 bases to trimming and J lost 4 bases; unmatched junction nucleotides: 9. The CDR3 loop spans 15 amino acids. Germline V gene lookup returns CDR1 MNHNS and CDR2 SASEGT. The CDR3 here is CASRDGTRGPDTQYF. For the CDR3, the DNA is TGTGCCAGCAGGGACGGGACTAGGGGTCCAGATACGCAGTATTTT.

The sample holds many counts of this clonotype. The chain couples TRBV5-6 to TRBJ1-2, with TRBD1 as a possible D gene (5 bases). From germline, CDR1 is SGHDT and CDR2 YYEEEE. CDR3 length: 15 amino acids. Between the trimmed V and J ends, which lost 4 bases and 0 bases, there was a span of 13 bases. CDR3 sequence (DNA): TGTGCCAGCAGCCCGGGGGAGGTTACTAACTATGGCTACACCTTC. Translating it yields CASSPGEVTNYGYTF.

The CDR3 DNA is TGTGCCAGCAGCCAAAAGTGGGGAGGGGCCAACGTCCTGACTTTC. Translation gives CASSQKWGGANVLTF. The rearrangement links TRBV7-9 to TRBJ2-6; unclear D gene. This CDR3 spans 15 amino acids. Trimming took off 5 bases at V and 4 bases at J, with 12 bases between the two ends. Germline CDR1 is SEHNR and CDR2 is FQNEAQ (reference sequence). Variable domain in full (rest from reference TRBV7-9 and TRBJ2-6): DTGVSQNPRHKITKRGQNVTFRCDPISEHNRLYWYRQTLGQGPEFLTYFQNEAQLEKSRLLSDRFSAERPKGSFSTLEIQRTEQGDSAMYLCASSQKWGGANVLTFGAGSRLTVL.

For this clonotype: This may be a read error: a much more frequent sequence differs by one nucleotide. The CDR3 DNA sequence: TGCGCCAGCAGCTTGACAGGGATCACTGAAGCTTTCTTT. Its translation: CASSLTGITEAFF. The J gene is TRBJ1-1, the V gene TRBV5-1, with a weak D call TRBD1 (6 bases). In germline, CDR1 is SGHRS, CDR2 YFSETQ. The CDR3 has 13 residues. Trimming shortened V by 1 base and J by 4 bases, and 8 bases separated the two germline ends.

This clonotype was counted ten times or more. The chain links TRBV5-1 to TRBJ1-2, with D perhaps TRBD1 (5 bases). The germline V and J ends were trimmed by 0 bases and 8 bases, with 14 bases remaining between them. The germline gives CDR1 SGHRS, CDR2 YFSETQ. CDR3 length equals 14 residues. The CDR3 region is CASSLEAGLMGYTF. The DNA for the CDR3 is TGCGCCAGCAGCTTGGAGGCAGGGCTAATGGGCTACACCTTC.

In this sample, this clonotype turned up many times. The CDR3: CSASLAGGSYNEQFF. The CDR3 DNA reads as TGCAGTGCTTCCTTAGCGGGAGGCTCCTACAATGAGCAGTTCTTC. This chain links TRBV20-1 with TRBJ2-1; TRBD2 matches at 10 bases. With V trimmed by 5 bases and J by 0 bases, 4 bases remained unmatched. Germline loops: CDR1 DFQATT, CDR2 SNEGSKA (reference sequence). This CDR3 region has 15 residues.

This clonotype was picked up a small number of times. The CDR3 DNA reads as TGTGCCAGCAGCTCCGGAGCTAGCGGGAGGGTACGAAGATTGGGAGAGACCCAGTACTTC. Encoded protein: CASSSGASGRVRRLGETQYF. The rearrangement joins TRBV7-3 to TRBJ2-5; the match to TRBD2 covers 12 bases. With 4 bases clipped from V and 4 bases from J, the junction kept 19 bases outside the gene matches. The length of the CDR3 is 20 residues. Germline V lookup: CDR1 SGHTA, CDR2 FQGTGA.

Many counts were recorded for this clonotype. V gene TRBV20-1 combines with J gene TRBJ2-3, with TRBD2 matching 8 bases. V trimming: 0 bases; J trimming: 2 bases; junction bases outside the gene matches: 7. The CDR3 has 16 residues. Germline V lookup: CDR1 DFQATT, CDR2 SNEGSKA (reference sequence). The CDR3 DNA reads TGCAGTGCTAGAGATGGGACTAGGGGTTACACAGATACGCAGTATTTT. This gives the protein CSARDGTRGYTDTQYF.

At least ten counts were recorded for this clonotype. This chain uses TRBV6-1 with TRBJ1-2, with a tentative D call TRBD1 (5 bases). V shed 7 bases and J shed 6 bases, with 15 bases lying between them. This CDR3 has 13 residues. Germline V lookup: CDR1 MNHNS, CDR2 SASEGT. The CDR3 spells CASIPGWGHGYTF. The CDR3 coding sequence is TGTGCCAGCATTCCGGGCTGGGGACATGGCTACACCTTC.

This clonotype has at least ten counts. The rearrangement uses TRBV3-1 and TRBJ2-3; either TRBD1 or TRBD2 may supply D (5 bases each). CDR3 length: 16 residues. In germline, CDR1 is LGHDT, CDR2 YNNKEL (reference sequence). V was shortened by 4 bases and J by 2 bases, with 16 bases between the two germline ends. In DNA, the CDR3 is TGTGCCAGCAGCCCTGGGGGTGGCAGCCACACAGATACGCAGTATTTT. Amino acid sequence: CASSPGGGSHTDTQYF.